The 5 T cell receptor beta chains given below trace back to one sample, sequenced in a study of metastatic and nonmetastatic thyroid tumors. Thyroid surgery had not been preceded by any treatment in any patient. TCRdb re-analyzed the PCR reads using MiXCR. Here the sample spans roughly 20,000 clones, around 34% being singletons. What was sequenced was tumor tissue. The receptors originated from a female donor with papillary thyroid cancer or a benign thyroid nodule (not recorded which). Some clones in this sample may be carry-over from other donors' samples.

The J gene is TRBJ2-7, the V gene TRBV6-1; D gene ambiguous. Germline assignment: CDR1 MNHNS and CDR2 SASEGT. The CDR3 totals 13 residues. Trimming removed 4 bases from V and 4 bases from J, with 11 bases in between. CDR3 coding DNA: TGTGCCAGCAGTGGACTTGTTTCGTACGAGCAGTACTTC. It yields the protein CASSGLVSYEQYF.

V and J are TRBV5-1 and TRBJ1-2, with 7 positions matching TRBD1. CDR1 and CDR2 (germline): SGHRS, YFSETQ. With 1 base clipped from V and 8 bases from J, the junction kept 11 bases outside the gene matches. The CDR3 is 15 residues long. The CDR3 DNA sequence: TGCGCCAGCAGCTTGACAGGGGTGAGGGAAAGAGGCTACACCTTC. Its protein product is CASSLTGVRERGYTF.

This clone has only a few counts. The DNA for the CDR3 is TGTGCCAGCAGCCACGGGAGGCTCCAAGCTTTCTTT. Its translation: CASSHGRLQAFF. The rearrangement joins TRBV14 to TRBJ1-1; the D is unclear. Germline lookup yields CDR1 SGHDN and CDR2 FVKESK. V was pared by 3 bases and J by 9 bases, with 11 bases between. The CDR3 is 12 residues long.

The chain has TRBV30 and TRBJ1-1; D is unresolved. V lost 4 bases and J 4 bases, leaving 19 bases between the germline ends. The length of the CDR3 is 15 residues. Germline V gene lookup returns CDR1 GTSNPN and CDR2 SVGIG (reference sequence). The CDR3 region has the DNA TGTGCCTGGATGACGCGAACCGTGGTTTTCACTGAAGCTTTCTTT. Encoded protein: CAWMTRTVVFTEAFF. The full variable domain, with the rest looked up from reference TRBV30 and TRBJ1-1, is SQTIHQWPATLVQPVGSPLSLECTVEGTSNPNLYWYRQAAGRGLQLLFYSVGIGQISSEVPQNLSASRPQDRQFILSSKKLLLSDSGFYLCAWMTRTVVFTEAFFGQGTRLTVV.

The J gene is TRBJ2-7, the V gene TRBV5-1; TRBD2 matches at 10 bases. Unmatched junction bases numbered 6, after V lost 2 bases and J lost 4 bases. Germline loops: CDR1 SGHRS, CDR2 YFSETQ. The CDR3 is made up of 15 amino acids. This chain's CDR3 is CASSLPEAGGYEQYF. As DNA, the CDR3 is TGCGCCAGCAGCTTACCTGAAGCGGGAGGGTACGAGCAGTACTTC.